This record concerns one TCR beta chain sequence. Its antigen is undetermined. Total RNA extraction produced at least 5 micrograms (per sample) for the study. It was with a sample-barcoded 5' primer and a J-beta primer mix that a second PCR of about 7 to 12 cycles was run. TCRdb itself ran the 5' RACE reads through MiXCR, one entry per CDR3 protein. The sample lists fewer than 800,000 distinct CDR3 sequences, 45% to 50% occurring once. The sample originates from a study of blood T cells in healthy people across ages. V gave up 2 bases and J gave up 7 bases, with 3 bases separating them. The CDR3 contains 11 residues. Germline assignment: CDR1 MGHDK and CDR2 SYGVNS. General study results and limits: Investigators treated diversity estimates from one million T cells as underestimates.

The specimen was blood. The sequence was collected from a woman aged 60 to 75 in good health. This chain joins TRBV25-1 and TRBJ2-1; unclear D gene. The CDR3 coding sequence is TGTGCCAGCAGTGAAAAGAATGAGCAGTTCTTC. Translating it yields CASSEKNEQFF.